The clone carrying this T cell receptor (beta chain) was detected once. Its antigen is unknown. Per germline, CDR1 MNHEY and CDR2 SMNVEV (reference sequence). Trimming took off 5 bases at V and 4 bases at J, with 26 bases between the two ends. The CDR3 spans 19 residues. This record comes from a study of graft-versus-host responses after intestinal transplantation. TCRdb's table, derived via immunoSEQ multiplex PCR, lists solely in-frame clones and lacks some. Among 45,000 to 50,000 clones listed, about nine tenths were seen once. Points from the study as a whole: Early post-transplant declines in HvG were associated with peak levels of circulating GvH clones.

This chain links TRBV27 with TRBJ1-4; no clear D. This specimen consisted of unstimulated CD4+ T cells sorted from spleen or lymph node cells, obtained before transplant. This clonotype was sampled from a human donor who was the organ donor for an intestinal transplant. This chain's CDR3 is CASSTRSPVRNNDNEKLFF. The CDR3 nucleotides are TGTGCCAGCAGTACTCGGTCCCCGGTGAGAAACAACGATAATGAAAAACTGTTTTTT. The full variable domain, its missing parts supplied by reference TRBV27 and TRBJ1-4, is EAQVTQNPRYLITVTGKKLTVTCSQNMNHEYMSWYRQDPGLGLRQIYYSMNVEVTDKGDVPEGYKVSRKEKRNFPLILESPSPNQTSLYFCASSTRSPVRNNDNEKLFFGSGTQLSVL.